This entry describes one T cell receptor beta chain. Only in-frame clones appear in the TCRdb table, and some are missing; sequencing was by immunoSEQ multiplex PCR. The sample has approximately 180,000 clones, 70% to 80% seen once. This CDR3 spans 15 amino acids. The germline V and J ends were trimmed by 0 bases and 4 bases, with 13 bases remaining between them. The germline V gene encodes CDR1 SGHRS and CDR2 YFSETQ. This entry belongs to a study of blood T cell repertoires in COVID-19. The source is a woman aged 45-59 years who had recovered from COVID-19. This chain connects TRBV5-1 to TRBJ1-1, with D possibly being TRBD1 (6 bases). Sequencing input: PBMCs or T cells enriched from blood (not recorded which). CDR3 amino acids: CASSLAGVGGTEAFF. The DNA of the CDR3 is TGCGCCAGCAGCTTGGCCGGGGTAGGGGGCACTGAAGCTTTCTTT.